This TCR beta chain was captured by sequencing in a study of cytomegalovirus exposure and HLA in healthy donors. Whole-study context: There were fewer than 130 million unique TCR beta sequences, drawn from roughly 200 million T cells, in an earlier analysis.

After removal of 5 bases from V and 7 bases from J, the junction contained 4 bases not matched to a gene. Germline V lookup: CDR1 LNHDA, CDR2 SQIVND (reference sequence). This CDR3 comprises 13 residues. The study ran its PCR with 60 Vbeta and 13 Jbeta primers. The assay was immunoSEQ multiplex PCR, and TCRdb's table has in-frame clones only and misses some. The sample records around 150,000 clones, more than 70% being singletons. Everyone who donated was a healthy bone marrow donor. Sequenced input: PBMCs. The TCR originated in a middle-aged man in good health and CMV-seronegative. This chain connects TRBV19 to TRBJ2-7, with TRBD1 matching over 11 bases. The CDR3 loop is CASSWGTGGEQYF. Written as DNA, the CDR3 is TGTGCCAGTAGTTGGGGGACAGGGGGTGAGCAGTACTTC.